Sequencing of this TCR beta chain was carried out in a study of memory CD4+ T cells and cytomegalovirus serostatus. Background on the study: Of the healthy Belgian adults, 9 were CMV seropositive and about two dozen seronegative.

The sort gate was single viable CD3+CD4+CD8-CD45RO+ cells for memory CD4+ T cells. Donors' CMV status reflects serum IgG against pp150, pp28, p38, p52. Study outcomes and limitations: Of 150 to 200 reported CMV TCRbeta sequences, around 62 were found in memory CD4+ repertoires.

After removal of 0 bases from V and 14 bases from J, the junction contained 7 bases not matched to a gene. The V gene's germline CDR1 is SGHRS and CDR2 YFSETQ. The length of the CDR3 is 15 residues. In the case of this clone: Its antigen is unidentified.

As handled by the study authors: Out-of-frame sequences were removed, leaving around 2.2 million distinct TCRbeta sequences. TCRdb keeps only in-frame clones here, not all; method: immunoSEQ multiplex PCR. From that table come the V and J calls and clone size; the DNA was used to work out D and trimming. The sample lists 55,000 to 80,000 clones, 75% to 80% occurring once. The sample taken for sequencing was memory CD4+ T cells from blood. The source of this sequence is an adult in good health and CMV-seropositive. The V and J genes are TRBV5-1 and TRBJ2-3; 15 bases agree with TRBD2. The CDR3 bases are TGCGCCAGCAGCTTGGGGGGACTAGCGGGGGGCGAACGGTATTTT. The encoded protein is CASSLGGLAGGERYF.